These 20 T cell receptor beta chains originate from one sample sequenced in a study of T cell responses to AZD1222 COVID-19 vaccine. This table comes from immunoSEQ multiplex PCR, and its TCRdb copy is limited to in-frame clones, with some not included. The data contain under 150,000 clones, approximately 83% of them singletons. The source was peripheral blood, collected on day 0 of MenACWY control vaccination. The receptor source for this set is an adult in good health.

The CDR3 nucleotides are TGTGCCACCCTTGTAAGCACAGATACGCAGTATTTT. Amino acid sequence: CATLVSTDTQYF. The chain uses TRBV6-5 and TRBJ2-3, with unresolved D. V dropped 10 bases and J dropped 0 bases, with 8 bases sitting between them. Germline V gene sequence: CDR1 MNHEY, CDR2 SVGAGI. This CDR3 has 12 residues.

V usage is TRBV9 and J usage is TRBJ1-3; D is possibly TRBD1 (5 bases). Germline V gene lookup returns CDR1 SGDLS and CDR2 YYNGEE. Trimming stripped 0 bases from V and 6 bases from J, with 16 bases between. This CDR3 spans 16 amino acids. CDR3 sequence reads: CASSVVPEGRANTIYF. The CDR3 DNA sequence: TGTGCCAGCAGCGTAGTCCCCGAGGGGAGGGCAAACACCATATATTTT.

CDR3 sequence reads: CASSLVARKAGANVLTF. In DNA form, the CDR3 reads TGTGCCAGCAGCTTAGTGGCCAGGAAGGCAGGGGCCAACGTCCTGACTTTC. This sequence joins TRBV7-2 and TRBJ2-6; no reliable D call. The germline V gene has CDR1 SGHTA and CDR2 FQGNSA. Trimming left V 1 base short and J 4 bases short, with 14 bases between. The CDR3 is made up of 17 amino acids.

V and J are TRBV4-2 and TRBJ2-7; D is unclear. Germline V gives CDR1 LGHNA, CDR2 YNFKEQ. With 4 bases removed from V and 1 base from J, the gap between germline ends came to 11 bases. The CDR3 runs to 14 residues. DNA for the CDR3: TGTGCCAGCAGCCCAGGAATAACATCCTACGAGCAGTACTTC. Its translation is CASSPGITSYEQYF.

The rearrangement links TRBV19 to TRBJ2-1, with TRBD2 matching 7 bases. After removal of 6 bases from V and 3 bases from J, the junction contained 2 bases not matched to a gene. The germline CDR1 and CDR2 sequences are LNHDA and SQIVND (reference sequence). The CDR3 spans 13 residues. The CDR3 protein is CASSGGYYNEQFF. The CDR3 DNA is TGTGCCAGTAGCGGGGGGTACTACAATGAGCAGTTCTTC.

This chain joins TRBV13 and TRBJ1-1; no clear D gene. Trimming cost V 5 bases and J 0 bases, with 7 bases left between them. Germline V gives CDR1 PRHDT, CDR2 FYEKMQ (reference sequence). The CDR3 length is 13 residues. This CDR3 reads CASSVAMNTEAFF. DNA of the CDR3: TGTGCCAGCAGCGTCGCAATGAACACTGAAGCTTTCTTT.

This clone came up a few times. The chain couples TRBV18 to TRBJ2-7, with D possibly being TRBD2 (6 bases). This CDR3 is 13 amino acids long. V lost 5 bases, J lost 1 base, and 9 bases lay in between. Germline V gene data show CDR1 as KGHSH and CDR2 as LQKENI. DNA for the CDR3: TGTGCCAGCTCAGGCGGGGATTCCTACGAGCAGTACTTC. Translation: CASSGGDSYEQYF.

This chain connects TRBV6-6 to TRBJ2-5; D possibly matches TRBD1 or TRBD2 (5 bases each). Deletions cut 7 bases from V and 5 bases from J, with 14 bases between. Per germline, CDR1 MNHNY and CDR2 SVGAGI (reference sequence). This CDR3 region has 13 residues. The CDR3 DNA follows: TGTGCCAGCACTCGGGACCCCCGGGAGACCCAGTACTTC. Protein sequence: CASTRDPRETQYF.

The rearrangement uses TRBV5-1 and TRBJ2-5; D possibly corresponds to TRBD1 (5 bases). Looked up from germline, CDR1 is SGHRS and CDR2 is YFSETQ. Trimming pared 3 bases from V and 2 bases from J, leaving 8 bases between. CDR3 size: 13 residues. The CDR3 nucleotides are TGCGCCAGCAGCTCTAGACAGCAAGAGACCCAGTACTTC. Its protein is CASSSRQQETQYF.

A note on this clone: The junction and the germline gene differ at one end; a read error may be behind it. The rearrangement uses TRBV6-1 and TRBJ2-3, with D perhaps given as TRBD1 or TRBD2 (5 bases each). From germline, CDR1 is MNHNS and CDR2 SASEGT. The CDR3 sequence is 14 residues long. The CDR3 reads CASREEGSPDTQYF. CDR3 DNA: TGTGCCAGCAGGGAAGAGGGGTCTCCAGATACGCAGTATTTT.

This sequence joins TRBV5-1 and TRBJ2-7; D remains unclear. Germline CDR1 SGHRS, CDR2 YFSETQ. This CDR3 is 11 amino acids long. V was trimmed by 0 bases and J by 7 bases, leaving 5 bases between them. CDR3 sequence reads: CASSLGPEQYF. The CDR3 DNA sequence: TGCGCCAGCAGCTTGGGGCCAGAGCAGTACTTC.

CDR3 loop: CASRMETHRGRTEAFF. CDR3 coding DNA: TGTGCCAGCAGGATGGAAACCCACAGGGGGCGGACTGAAGCTTTCTTT. The chain is built from TRBV7-9 and TRBJ1-1; the match to TRBD1 covers 9 bases. The germline V gene encodes CDR1 SEHNR and CDR2 FQNEAQ (reference sequence). V gave up 6 bases and J gave up 5 bases; unmatched junction bases: 13. The CDR3 totals 16 residues.

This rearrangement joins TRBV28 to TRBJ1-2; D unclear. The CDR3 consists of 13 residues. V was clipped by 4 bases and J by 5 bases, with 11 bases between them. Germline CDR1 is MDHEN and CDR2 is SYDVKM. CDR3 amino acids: CASSSISVYGYTF. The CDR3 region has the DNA TGTGCCAGCAGTTCCATCAGTGTATATGGCTACACCTTC.

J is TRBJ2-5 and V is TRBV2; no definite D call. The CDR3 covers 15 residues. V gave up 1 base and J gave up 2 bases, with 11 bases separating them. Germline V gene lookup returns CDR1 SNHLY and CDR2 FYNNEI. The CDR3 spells CASSEGFLVQETQYF. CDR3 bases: TGTGCCAGCAGTGAAGGCTTTTTAGTTCAAGAGACCCAGTACTTC. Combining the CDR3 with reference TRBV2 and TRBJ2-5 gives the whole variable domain EPEVTQTPSHQVTQMGQEVILRCVPISNHLYFYWYRQILGQKVEFLVSFYNNEISEKSEIFDDQFSVERPDGSNFTLKIRSTKLEDSAMYFCASSEGFLVQETQYFGPGTRLLVL.

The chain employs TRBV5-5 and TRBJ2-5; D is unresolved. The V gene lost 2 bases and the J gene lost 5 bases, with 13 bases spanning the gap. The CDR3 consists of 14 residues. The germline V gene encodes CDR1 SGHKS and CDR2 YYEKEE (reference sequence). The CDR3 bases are TGTGCCAGCAGCTTCGGGCCTGGCGGCGAGACCCAGTACTTC. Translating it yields CASSFGPGGETQYF.

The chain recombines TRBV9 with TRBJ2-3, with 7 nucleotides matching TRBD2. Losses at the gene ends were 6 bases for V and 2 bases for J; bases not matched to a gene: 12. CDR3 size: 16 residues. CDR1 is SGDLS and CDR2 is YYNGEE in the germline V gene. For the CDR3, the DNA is TGTGCCAGCAACCCTTCCGGGACTATTGACACAGATACGCAGTATTTT. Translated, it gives CASNPSGTIDTDTQYF.

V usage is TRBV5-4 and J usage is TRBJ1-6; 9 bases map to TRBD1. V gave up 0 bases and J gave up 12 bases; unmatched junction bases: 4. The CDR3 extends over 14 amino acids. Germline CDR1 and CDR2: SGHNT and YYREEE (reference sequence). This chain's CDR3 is CASSLEGTGRPLHF. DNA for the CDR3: TGTGCCAGCAGCTTGGAAGGGACAGGGAGACCCCTCCACTTT.

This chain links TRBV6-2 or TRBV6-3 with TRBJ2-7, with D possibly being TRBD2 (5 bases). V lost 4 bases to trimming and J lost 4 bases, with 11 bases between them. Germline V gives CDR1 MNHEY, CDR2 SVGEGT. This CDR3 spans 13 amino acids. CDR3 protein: CASSSTNAYEQYF. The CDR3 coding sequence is TGTGCCAGCAGTTCGACTAACGCGTACGAGCAGTACTTC.

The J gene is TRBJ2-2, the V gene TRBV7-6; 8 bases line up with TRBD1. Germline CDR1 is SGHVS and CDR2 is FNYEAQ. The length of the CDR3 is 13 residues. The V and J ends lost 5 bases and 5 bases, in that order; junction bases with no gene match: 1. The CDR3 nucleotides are TGTGCCAGCAGCCGACAGGGGACCGGGGAGCTGTTTTTT. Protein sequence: CASSRQGTGELFF.

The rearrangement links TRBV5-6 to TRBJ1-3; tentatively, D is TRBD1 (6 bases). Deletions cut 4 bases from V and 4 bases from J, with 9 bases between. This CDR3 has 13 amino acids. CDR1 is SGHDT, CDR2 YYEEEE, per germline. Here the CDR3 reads CASSTDRGNTIYF. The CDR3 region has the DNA TGTGCCAGCAGCACAGACAGGGGAAACACCATATATTTT.